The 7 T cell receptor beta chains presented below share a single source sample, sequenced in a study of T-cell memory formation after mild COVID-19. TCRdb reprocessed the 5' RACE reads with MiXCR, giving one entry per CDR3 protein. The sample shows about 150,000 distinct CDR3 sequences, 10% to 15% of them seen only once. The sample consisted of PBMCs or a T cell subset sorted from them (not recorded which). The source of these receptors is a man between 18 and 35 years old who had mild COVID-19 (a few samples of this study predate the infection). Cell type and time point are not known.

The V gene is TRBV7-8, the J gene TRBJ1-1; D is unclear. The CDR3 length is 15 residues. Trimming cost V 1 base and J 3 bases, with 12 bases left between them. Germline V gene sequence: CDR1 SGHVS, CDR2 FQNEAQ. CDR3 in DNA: TGTGCCAGCAGCTTAGGGGGAGCAGGCGACACTGAAGCTTTCTTT. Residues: CASSLGGAGDTEAFF.

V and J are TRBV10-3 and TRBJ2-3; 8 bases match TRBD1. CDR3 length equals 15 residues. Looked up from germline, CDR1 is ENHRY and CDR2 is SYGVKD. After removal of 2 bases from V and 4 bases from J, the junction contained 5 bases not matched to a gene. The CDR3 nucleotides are TGTGCCATCAGTGAGGGACAGGGTAGGGCAGATACGCAGTATTTT. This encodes CAISEGQGRADTQYF.

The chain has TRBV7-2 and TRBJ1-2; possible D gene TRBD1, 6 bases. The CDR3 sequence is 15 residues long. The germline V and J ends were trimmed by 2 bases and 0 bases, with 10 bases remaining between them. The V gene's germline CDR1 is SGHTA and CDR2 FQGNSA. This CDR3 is CASSLHAGANYGYTF. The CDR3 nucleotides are TGTGCCAGCAGCTTACACGCAGGGGCTAACTATGGCTACACCTTC.

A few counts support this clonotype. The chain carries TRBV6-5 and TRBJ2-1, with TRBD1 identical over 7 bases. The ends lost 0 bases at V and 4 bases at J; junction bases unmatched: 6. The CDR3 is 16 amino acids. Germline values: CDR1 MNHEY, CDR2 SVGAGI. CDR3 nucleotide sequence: TGTGCCAGCAGTTACTCGAGTTCAGGGGGTTACAATGAGCAGTTCTTC. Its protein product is CASSYSSSGGYNEQFF.

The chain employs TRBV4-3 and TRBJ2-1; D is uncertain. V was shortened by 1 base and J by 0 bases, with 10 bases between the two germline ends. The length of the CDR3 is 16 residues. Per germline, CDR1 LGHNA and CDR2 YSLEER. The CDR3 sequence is CASSQVVGSSYNEQFF. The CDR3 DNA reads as TGCGCCAGCAGCCAAGTCGTGGGGTCCTCCTACAATGAGCAGTTCTTC.

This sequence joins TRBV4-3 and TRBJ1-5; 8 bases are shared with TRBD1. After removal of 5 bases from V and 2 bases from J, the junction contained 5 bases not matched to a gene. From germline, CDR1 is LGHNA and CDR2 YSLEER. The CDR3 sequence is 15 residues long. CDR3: CASSNDRGGNQPQHF. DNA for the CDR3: TGCGCCAGCAGCAACGACAGGGGCGGCAATCAGCCCCAGCATTTT.

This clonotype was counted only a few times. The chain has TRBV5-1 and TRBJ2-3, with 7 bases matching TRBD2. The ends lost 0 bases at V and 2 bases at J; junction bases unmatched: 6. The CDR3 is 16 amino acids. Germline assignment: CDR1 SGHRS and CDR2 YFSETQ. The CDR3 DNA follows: TGCGCCAGCAGCTTGGACTCACTAGCGACCACAGATACGCAGTATTTT. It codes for CASSLDSLATTDTQYF.